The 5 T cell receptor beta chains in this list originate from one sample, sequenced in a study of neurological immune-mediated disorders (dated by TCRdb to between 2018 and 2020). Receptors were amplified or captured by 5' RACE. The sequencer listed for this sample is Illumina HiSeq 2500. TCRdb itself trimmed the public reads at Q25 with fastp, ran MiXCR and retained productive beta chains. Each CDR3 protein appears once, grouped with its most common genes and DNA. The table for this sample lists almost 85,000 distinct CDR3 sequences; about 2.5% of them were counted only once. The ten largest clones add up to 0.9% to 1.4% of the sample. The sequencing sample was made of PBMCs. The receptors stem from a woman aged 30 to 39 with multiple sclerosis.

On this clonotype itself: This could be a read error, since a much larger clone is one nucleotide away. CDR3 in DNA: TGCAGTGCTAGAGATCTTGGGAATCGGATTGAGCAGTACTTC. Its protein product is CSARDLGNRIEQYF. The chain is built from TRBV20-1 and TRBJ2-7; D not certain. Germline values: CDR1 DFQATT, CDR2 SNEGSKA (reference sequence). Trimming left V 0 bases short and J 7 bases short, with 16 bases between. This CDR3 contains 14 residues.

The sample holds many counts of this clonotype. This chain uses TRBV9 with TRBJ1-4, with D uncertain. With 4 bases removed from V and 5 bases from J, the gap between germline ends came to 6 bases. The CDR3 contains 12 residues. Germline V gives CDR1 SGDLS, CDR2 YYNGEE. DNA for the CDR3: TGTGCCAGCAGCTCCTTAAATGAAAAACTGTTTTTT. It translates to CASSSLNEKLFF.

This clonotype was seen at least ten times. CDR3 region: CASSLLAGGESGELFF. The CDR3 DNA follows: TGCGCCAGCAGCTTGTTGGCCGGGGGCGAATCCGGGGAGCTGTTTTTT. This sequence joins TRBV5-1 and TRBJ2-2; TRBD1 or TRBD2 may be the D gene (6 bases each). Trimming took 1 base from V and 6 from J, leaving 16 bases between them. The CDR3 contains 16 residues. Germline V gene lookup returns CDR1 SGHRS and CDR2 YFSETQ.

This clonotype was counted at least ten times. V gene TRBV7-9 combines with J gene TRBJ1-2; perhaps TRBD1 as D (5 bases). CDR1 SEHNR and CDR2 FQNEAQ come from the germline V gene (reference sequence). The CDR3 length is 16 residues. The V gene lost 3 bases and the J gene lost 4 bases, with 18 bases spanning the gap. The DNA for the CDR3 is TGTGCCAGCAGCTTGGGCCGGGACGTAAGCGGCTATGGCTACACCTTC. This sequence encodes CASSLGRDVSGYGYTF.

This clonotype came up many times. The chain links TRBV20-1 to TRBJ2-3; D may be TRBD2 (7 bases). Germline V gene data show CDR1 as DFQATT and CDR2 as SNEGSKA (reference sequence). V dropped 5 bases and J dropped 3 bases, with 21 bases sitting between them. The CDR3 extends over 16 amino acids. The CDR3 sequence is CSALTPRGGGTDTQYF. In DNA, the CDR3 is TGCAGTGCTTTGACCCCGAGGGGGGGAGGGACAGATACGCAGTATTTT.